This T cell receptor beta chain originates from a study of early T cells in non-severe SARS-CoV-2 infection. The CDR3 spans 13 residues. V was trimmed by 3 bases and J by 1 base, leaving 8 bases between them. Germline-derived CDR1 and CDR2 are DFQATT and SNEGSKA (reference sequence). Individual cDNA molecules each received unique molecular identifiers attached to them. From the 5' RACE reads, TCRdb called clonotypes with MiXCR, one entry per CDR3 protein. The sample includes about 28,000 distinct CDR3 sequences, 5.7% of them seen just once. This clonotype was counted at least ten times. The sequenced sample consisted of whole blood. This TCR was sampled from an adult who was a healthcare worker with PCR-confirmed SARS-CoV-2 infection or an uninfected control (not recorded which). The V and J genes are TRBV20-1 and TRBJ2-3, with a tentative D call TRBD2 (5 bases). Here the CDR3 DNA reads TGCAGTGCTAGTGTTAGCGGCACAGATACGCAGTATTTT. Translation: CSASVSGTDTQYF.